These 14 T cell receptor beta chains share one sample of origin, sequenced in a study of T-cell reconstitution after alpha-beta-depleted transplantation in children. Construction of the TCRbeta library involved unique molecular identifiers. One entry per CDR3 protein, called by TCRdb with MiXCR from the PCR reads. This table holds about 610,000 distinct CDR3 sequences, over 20% found once. Here the sequenced sample was PBMCs, taken before TCRalphabeta/CD19-depleted stem cell transplant. The receptors originated from a boy less than two years old with Wiskott-Aldrich syndrome, due to receive a stem cell transplant.

The J gene is TRBJ1-4, the V gene TRBV4-1; 9 bases are shared with TRBD1. Losses at the gene ends were 3 bases for V and 10 bases for J; bases not matched to a gene: 12. The CDR3 length is 16 residues. Germline CDR1 reads MGHRA; CDR2 reads YSYEKL. The CDR3 DNA follows: TGCGCCAGCAGCCAGCGCCACACAGGGGGCGGTGTAAAACTGTTTTTT. It is translated as CASSQRHTGGGVKLFF.

In its sample, this clonotype was seen a few times. This chain links TRBV7-2 with TRBJ1-6, with TRBD1 identical over 7 bases. CDR1 SGHTA and CDR2 FQGNSA come from the germline V gene. J lost 10 bases, V lost 5 bases, and 17 bases had no gene match. CDR3 length: 17 residues. The CDR3 DNA reads TGTGCCAGCAGCCCAAGGACAACAGGGGTCAATTACTCACCCCTCCACTTT. Translating it yields CASSPRTTGVNYSPLHF.

This clonotype was counted only a few times. The chain recombines TRBV5-1 with TRBJ2-3; D possibly corresponds to TRBD2 (5 bases). V was pared by 7 bases and J by 5 bases, with 17 bases between. CDR3 size: 14 residues. Germline V CDR1 and CDR2: SGHRS, YFSETQ. Here the CDR3 DNA reads TGCGCCAGCGGATTAAGAGGGAGTGGAGATACGCAGTATTTT. This codes for CASGLRGSGDTQYF.

The chain joins TRBV5-1 to TRBJ2-1, with D perhaps matching TRBD1 or TRBD2 (6 bases each). This CDR3 comprises 13 residues. Trimming cost V 7 bases and J 4 bases, with 12 bases left between them. CDR1 is SGHRS, CDR2 YFSETQ, per germline. This CDR3 reads CASGGGLYNEQFF. DNA for the CDR3: TGCGCCAGCGGAGGGGGACTTTACAATGAGCAGTTCTTC.

A few counts support this clonotype. This chain links TRBV5-1 with TRBJ1-2, with D possibly TRBD1 on 6 matching bases. The length of the CDR3 is 16 residues. V dropped 0 bases and J dropped 6 bases, with 18 bases sitting between them. Germline V lookup: CDR1 SGHRS, CDR2 YFSETQ. In DNA form, the CDR3 reads TGCGCCAGCAGCTTGGTCGGCAGGGGAGGAAAGGATGGCTACACCTTC. Translation: CASSLVGRGGKDGYTF.

This clonotype was seen a few times. The chain recombines TRBV15 with TRBJ1-4; 7 nucleotides agree with TRBD1. The length of the CDR3 is 14 residues. Germline-derived CDR1 and CDR2 are LNHNV and YYDKDF (reference sequence). The junction had 3 bases not matched to a gene; V was cut back by 3 bases and J by 5 bases. CDR3 nucleotides: TGTGCCACCAGCAGTCCAGGGGGGAATGAAAAACTGTTTTTT. Translating gives CATSSPGGNEKLFF.

Many counts were recorded for this clonotype. The rearrangement links TRBV5-1 to TRBJ2-3; D is uncertain. Per germline, CDR1 SGHRS and CDR2 YFSETQ. V was clipped by 1 base and J by 6 bases, with 6 bases between them. The CDR3 runs to 12 residues. The CDR3 protein is CASSLSSDTQYF. CDR3 nucleotide sequence: TGCGCCAGCAGCTTGTCGTCGGATACGCAGTATTTT.

This clonotype was detected a few times. This chain joins TRBV5-1 and TRBJ1-4; D unclear. V dropped 4 bases and J dropped 4 bases, with 23 bases sitting between them. Germline V gene sequence: CDR1 SGHRS, CDR2 YFSETQ. The CDR3 is made up of 18 amino acids. In nucleotides, the CDR3 is TGCGCCAGCAGCAAAGTTCGGGCCTCACTCGGGGATAATGAAAAACTGTTTTTT. The encoded protein is CASSKVRASLGDNEKLFF. Full variable domain (missing parts from reference TRBV5-1 and TRBJ1-4): KAGVTQTPRYLIKTRGQQVTLSCSPISGHRSVSWYQQTPGQGLQFLFEYFSETQRNKGNFPGRFSGRQFSNSRSEMNVSTLELGDSALYLCASSKVRASLGDNEKLFFGSGTQLSVL.

J is TRBJ2-3 and V is TRBV5-1; TRBD2 aligns across 15 bases. Germline loops: CDR1 SGHRS, CDR2 YFSETQ. Trimming took 0 bases from V and 12 from J; bases not matched to a gene: 8. This CDR3 spans 16 amino acids. The CDR3 coding sequence is TGCGCCAGCAGCTTGGCCGGGACTAGCGGGAGGCGATCCCAGTATTTT. Its translation is CASSLAGTSGRRSQYF.

This clonotype was observed a handful of times. CDR3: CSARDLGGRDSYEQYF. The DNA for the CDR3 is TGCAGTGCTAGGGACCTCGGGGGGAGAGACTCCTACGAGCAGTACTTC. The chain carries TRBV20-1 and TRBJ2-7; 7 positions agree with TRBD2. Germline CDR1 is DFQATT and CDR2 is SNEGSKA (reference sequence). V dropped 3 bases and J dropped 0; count of bases not matched to a gene: 11. This CDR3 region has 16 residues.

This chain uses TRBV5-1 with TRBJ1-1; D may be TRBD1 (6 bases). Germline V gives CDR1 SGHRS, CDR2 YFSETQ. This CDR3 is built from 16 residues. Trimming stripped 5 bases from V and 1 base from J, with 18 bases between. The CDR3 is CASRDSVGISNTEAFF. Written as DNA, the CDR3 is TGCGCCAGCAGGGACAGTGTGGGTATCTCGAACACTGAAGCTTTCTTT.

This rearrangement joins TRBV20-1 to TRBJ2-7; 7 bases line up with TRBD2. Germline CDR1 DFQATT, CDR2 SNEGSKA (reference sequence). This CDR3 has 11 amino acids. The ends lost 1 base at V and 7 bases at J; junction bases unmatched: 1. CDR3 loop: CSARVLAEQYF. CDR3 nucleotides: TGCAGTGCTAGAGTACTAGCGGAGCAGTACTTC.

The gene calls are TRBV7-2 and TRBJ1-3; 9 nucleotides match TRBD1. The junction had 8 bases not matched to a gene; V was cut back by 7 bases and J by 4 bases. CDR1 is SGHTA, CDR2 FQGNSA, per germline. CDR3 length: 15 residues. This CDR3 is CASTSGTGYGNTIYF. CDR3 sequence (DNA): TGTGCCAGCACGTCCGGGACAGGGTACGGAAACACCATATATTTT.

Worth noting for this clonotype: Sequence at one end of the junction differs from germline and may be a read error. V is TRBV20-1 and J is TRBJ2-2; 10 bases map to TRBD1. The CDR3 loop spans 15 amino acids. Germline CDR1 and CDR2: DFQATT and SNEGSKA (reference sequence). CDR3: CGAEGTGARTGELFF. Written as DNA, the CDR3 is TGCGGTGCGGAAGGGACAGGGGCGCGGACCGGGGAGCTGTTTTTT.